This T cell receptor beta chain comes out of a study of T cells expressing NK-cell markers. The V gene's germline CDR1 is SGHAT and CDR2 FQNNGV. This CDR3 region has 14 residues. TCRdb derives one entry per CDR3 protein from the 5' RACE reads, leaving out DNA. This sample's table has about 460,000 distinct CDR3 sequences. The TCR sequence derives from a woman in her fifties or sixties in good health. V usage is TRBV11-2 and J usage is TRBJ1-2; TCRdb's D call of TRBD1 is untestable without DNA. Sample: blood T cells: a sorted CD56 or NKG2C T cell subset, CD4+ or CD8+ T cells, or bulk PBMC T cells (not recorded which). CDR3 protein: CASSGIMTEGGYTF.